Reported below is one T cell receptor (beta chain). Its antigen specificity is not known. Within one base of it there is no much larger clone, and no base qualities were kept. The data belong to a study of tumor-infiltrating lymphocytes in glioblastoma multiforme (dated by TCRdb to the late 2010s). The study in broad terms: To find out whether intratumoral genomic heterogeneity fosters TIL diversity, the study jointly investigated somatic mutations, TIL diversity and immune response activity. Beyond this particular receptor, the publication reports: Generalizability is limited because the TCR and somatic mutation analysis included only one glioblastoma patient. T cells were not sorted into functional subsets, and such sorting was noted by the authors as a future improvement. RNA-based TCR sequencing may distort clone frequencies because T cells carry unequal numbers of TCR transcripts.

CDR1 is given as ENHRY and CDR2 as SYGVKD, both from the germline V gene. Its CDR3 holds 16 amino acids, cysteine through phenylalanine. Just CDR3 DNA is preserved here, 48 bases in frame from base 1. At the junction V is shortened by 3 bases and J by 1 base; bases outside the gene matches: 8. TCRB libraries were constructed from RNA through three rounds of nested multiplex PCR following a modified ARM-PCR protocol with multiple V-beta primers and a C-beta primer. Starting from around 0.51 ug of total RNA, TCRB-specific cDNA was synthesized using ProtoScript II Reverse Transcriptase and a C-beta primer. For the TCRB libraries, no unique molecular identifiers were described. In the third PCR, barcodes and adapters were added over about 25 cycles using Deep VentR (exo-) polymerase, and bands of 250-500 bp were then gel purified. An Illumina HiSeq 2500 generating 250 bp paired-end reads was used to sequence the TCRB libraries. Regarding the original processing steps: The reads were cleaned with Trimmomatic, merged with FLASH and assigned V, D and J segments with MiGEC before being analyzed in VDJtools. VDJtools was used to calculate the Shannon-Wiener diversity index, which quantified repertoire diversity. TCRdb trimmed public reads at Q25 via fastp, called clones via MiXCR and kept in-frame beta chains. Duplicate CDR3 protein sequences are folded into a single record with the most common DNA and genes. The V and J calls and clone size come from TCRdb's table, not from the authors' own analysis. For this sample the table gives approximately 16,000 distinct CDR3 sequences, of which about 69% were detected only once. Together, the top ten hold around half of the sample.

The AllPrep DNA/RNA mini kit was used to purify genomic DNA and total RNA at the same time from each of the 10 to 11 tumor samples. OD 260/280 ratios above 1.9 and RNA integrity numbers above 6.5 were observed for all RNA. The V gene is TRBV10-3 and the J gene is TRBJ1-1, with 7 bases matching TRBD1. This TCR was sampled from a male donor with glioblastoma. Sequencing was done on a sample of brain tumor tissue. The sequence in DNA is TGTGCCATCAGTGATTCCTCGACAGGGACGAACACTGAAGCTTTCTTT. Translated, it reads CAISDSSTGTNTEAFF.